This T cell receptor beta chain was recovered during a study of blood T cell repertoires in COVID-19. Whole-study context: COVID-19 samples, acute and convalescent, were from the United States, Italy and Spain. The cDNA or gDNA used as material had been derived from T cells, B-cell-depleted T cells, or PBMCs.

The sample holds one count of this clone. The method was immunoSEQ multiplex PCR; TCRdb's version includes in-frame clones alone and lacks a portion of them. The sample includes 150,000 to 200,000 clones, about 88% of them seen just once. The V segment lost 7 bases and the J segment 5 bases; nucleotides outside the gene matches: 5. There are 13 residues in the CDR3. Looked up from germline, CDR1 is LGHNT and CDR2 is FRNRAP. The chain is built from TRBV12-5 and TRBJ1-5; 7 bases match TRBD1. The specimen was PBMCs or T cells enriched from blood (not recorded which). The TCR originated in a woman aged 18-29 years who had recovered from COVID-19. The DNA of the CDR3 is TGTGCTAGTGCCGGACAGGAGGATCAGCCCCAGCATTTT. Translating gives CASAGQEDQPQHF.